Listed below are T cell receptor beta chains from one sample, sequenced in a study of shared clonotypes between healthy human individuals. Assay used: immunoSEQ multiplex PCR; TCRdb lists only in-frame clones, some missing. The table lists over 1.5 million clones, around 98% of them singletons. Sequences were obtained from naive CD4+ T cells sorted from blood. These receptors were collected from a man aged 25-45 years in good health. Both conserved end residues are part of each CDR3. A D gene is named only where the DNA matches it firmly. Clone size appears in some rows only: once, few, many, or a class for an expanded clone.

j_call: TRBJ2-5; clone_size: NA; v_call: TRBV19; d_call: TRBD2; cdr3_nt: TGTGCCAGTAGTGATCTAGCGGGAGGCGAGACCCAGTACTTC; cdr3_aa: CASSDLAGGETQYF
j_call: TRBJ2-7; clone_size: NA; v_call: TRBV12-2; d_call: NA; cdr3_nt: TGTGCAAGTCGCTCCCCCAGCCCAGCCTACGAGCAGTACTTC; cdr3_aa: CASRSPSPAYEQYF
j_call: TRBJ2-3; clone_size: NA; v_call: TRBV9; d_call: TRBD2; cdr3_nt: TGTGCCAGCACCCGCCGGGGACTACGTGAAACAGATACGCAGTATTTT; cdr3_aa: CASTRRGLRETDTQYF
j_call: TRBJ2-1; clone_size: NA; v_call: TRBV28; d_call: NA; cdr3_nt: TGTGCCAGTTTCGGGCAGGGTAGCAATGAGCAGTTCTTC; cdr3_aa: CASFGQGSNEQFF
j_call: TRBJ2-1; clone_size: NA; v_call: TRBV11-2; d_call: NA; cdr3_nt: TGTGCCAGCAGCTTAGATAAGGGGGGAATGGTCTACAATGAGCAGTTCTTC; cdr3_aa: CASSLDKGGMVYNEQFF
j_call: TRBJ2-5; clone_size: NA; v_call: TRBV7-2; d_call: NA; cdr3_nt: TGTGCCAGCAGCTTTTCTCCCGGGACTGCTAAAGAGACCCAGTACTTC; cdr3_aa: CASSFSPGTAKETQYF
j_call: TRBJ2-7; clone_size: NA; v_call: TRBV5-5; d_call: TRBD1; cdr3_nt: TGTGCCAGCAGCTACAGGGGACGCGGCGAGCAGTACTTC; cdr3_aa: CASSYRGRGEQYF
j_call: TRBJ2-7; clone_size: NA; v_call: TRBV5-8; d_call: TRBD1; cdr3_nt: TGTGCCAGCAGTGGGGACAGGGCTTACTACGAGCAGTACTTC; cdr3_aa: CASSGDRAYYEQYF
j_call: TRBJ2-2; clone_size: NA; v_call: TRBV4-1; d_call: NA; cdr3_nt: TGCGCCAGCAGCACGGGACTTAACACCGGGGAGCTGTTTTTT; cdr3_aa: CASSTGLNTGELFF
j_call: TRBJ2-1; clone_size: NA; v_call: TRBV28; d_call: NA; cdr3_nt: TGTGCCAGCCTGGGGCTAGCGGGTGGAGGGGGCCTCTCCTACAATGAGCAGTTCTTC; cdr3_aa: CASLGLAGGGGLSYNEQFF
j_call: TRBJ2-2; clone_size: NA; v_call: TRBV9; d_call: NA; cdr3_nt: TGTGCCAGCAGCGTACGACTGGAGAACACCGGGGAGCTGTTTTTT; cdr3_aa: CASSVRLENTGELFF
j_call: TRBJ2-3; clone_size: NA; v_call: TRBV2; d_call: NA; cdr3_nt: TGTGCCAGCATGTTGCGGACTAGCACAGATACGCAGTATTTT; cdr3_aa: CASMLRTSTDTQYF
j_call: TRBJ1-2; clone_size: once; v_call: TRBV18; d_call: NA; cdr3_nt: TGTGCCAGCTCACCACAAGTGGGCCTGGAAGGCTACACCTTC; cdr3_aa: CASSPQVGLEGYTF
j_call: TRBJ1-2; clone_size: NA; v_call: TRBV5-1; d_call: NA; cdr3_nt: TGCGCCAGCAGAAAGGGAGATACGGGCTACACCTTC; cdr3_aa: CASRKGDTGYTF
j_call: TRBJ1-2; clone_size: NA; v_call: TRBV13; d_call: NA; cdr3_nt: TGTGCCAGCAGCTCAAGTCGCTATGGCTACACCTTC; cdr3_aa: CASSSSRYGYTF
j_call: TRBJ2-1; clone_size: NA; v_call: TRBV2; d_call: NA; cdr3_nt: TGTGCCAGCTGGCTGGGTGACTACCTCAATGAGCAGTTCTTC; cdr3_aa: CASWLGDYLNEQFF
j_call: TRBJ1-1; clone_size: NA; v_call: TRBV5-2; d_call: NA; cdr3_nt: TGTGCCAGCAGCTTGGCAGGGGCCCGTCGGGCTTTCTTT; cdr3_aa: CASSLAGARRAFF
j_call: TRBJ1-2; clone_size: NA; v_call: TRBV29-1; d_call: NA; cdr3_nt: TGCAGCGTTGACAGGGTTGGCTATGGCTACACCTTC; cdr3_aa: CSVDRVGYGYTF
j_call: TRBJ2-2; clone_size: NA; v_call: TRBV2; d_call: NA; cdr3_nt: TGTGCCAGCTCACGACAGAACACCGGGGAGCTGTTTTTT; cdr3_aa: CASSRQNTGELFF
j_call: TRBJ1-3; clone_size: NA; v_call: TRBV19; d_call: NA; cdr3_nt: TGTGCCACATCCGGGAGTTCTGGAAACACCATATATTTT; cdr3_aa: CATSGSSGNTIYF
j_call: TRBJ1-5; clone_size: NA; v_call: TRBV29-1; d_call: TRBD1; cdr3_nt: TGCAGCGTTGGGGCAGGGGGAGAGCCCCAGCATTTT; cdr3_aa: CSVGAGGEPQHF
j_call: TRBJ1-3; clone_size: NA; v_call: TRBV27; d_call: TRBD1; cdr3_nt: TGTGCCAGCAGCCCTGACAGGGTGCCTGGAAACACCATATATTTT; cdr3_aa: CASSPDRVPGNTIYF
j_call: TRBJ2-3; clone_size: NA; v_call: TRBV4-1; d_call: NA; cdr3_nt: TGCGCCAGCAGCTATCTGTCCCGAGGGACAGATACGCAGTATTTT; cdr3_aa: CASSYLSRGTDTQYF
j_call: TRBJ2-1; clone_size: NA; v_call: TRBV10-3; d_call: NA; cdr3_nt: TGTGCCATCAGAAAAGCGGGCAACTCCTACAATGAGCAGTTCTTC; cdr3_aa: CAIRKAGNSYNEQFF
j_call: TRBJ2-1; clone_size: NA; v_call: TRBV15; d_call: NA; cdr3_nt: TGTGCCACCAGCAGAGACTTGTCCTACAATGAGCAGTTCTTC; cdr3_aa: CATSRDLSYNEQFF
j_call: TRBJ2-5; clone_size: NA; v_call: TRBV10-3; d_call: TRBD1; cdr3_nt: TGTGCCATCAGGGGGACAGGGAGAGAGGAGACCCAGTACTTC; cdr3_aa: CAIRGTGREETQYF
j_call: TRBJ2-1; clone_size: once; v_call: TRBV6-5; d_call: NA; cdr3_nt: TGTGCCAGCAGTTTCCTAAGTGAGCAGTTCTTC; cdr3_aa: CASSFLSEQFF
j_call: TRBJ2-6; clone_size: NA; v_call: TRBV15; d_call: NA; cdr3_nt: TGTGCCACCAGCAGAGATCTTTGGATGGACAATTCTGGGGCCAACGTCCTGACTTTC; cdr3_aa: CATSRDLWMDNSGANVLTF
j_call: TRBJ2-5; clone_size: once; v_call: TRBV7-9; d_call: NA; cdr3_nt: TGTGCCAGCAGCACAGGATCACTAAGCCAAGAGACCCAGTACTTC; cdr3_aa: CASSTGSLSQETQYF
j_call: TRBJ2-2; clone_size: NA; v_call: TRBV5-1; d_call: NA; cdr3_nt: TGCGCCAGCAGCTTGGTTCGCGAATACACCGGGGAGCTGTTTTTT; cdr3_aa: CASSLVREYTGELFF
j_call: TRBJ2-3; clone_size: NA; v_call: TRBV4-3; d_call: NA; cdr3_nt: TGCGCCAGCAGCCAAGAGGAGCTTACAGTAGCAGATACGCAGTATTTT; cdr3_aa: CASSQEELTVADTQYF
j_call: TRBJ2-3; clone_size: NA; v_call: TRBV19; d_call: NA; cdr3_nt: TGTGCCAGTAGTAGCACAGGTCCCTCTAGCACAGATACGCAGTATTTT; cdr3_aa: CASSSTGPSSTDTQYF
j_call: TRBJ2-7; clone_size: once; v_call: TRBV15; d_call: NA; cdr3_nt: TGTGCCACCAGCAGAGGCACGGGATCCTACGAGCAGTACTTC; cdr3_aa: CATSRGTGSYEQYF
j_call: TRBJ1-1; clone_size: NA; v_call: TRBV29-1; d_call: NA; cdr3_nt: TGCAGCGTCGTTCAGGACCTCCAAATGAACACTGAAGCTTTCTTT; cdr3_aa: CSVVQDLQMNTEAFF
j_call: TRBJ2-1; clone_size: NA; v_call: TRBV10-2; d_call: NA; cdr3_nt: TGCGCCAGCAGTGAGTCATTCCGGGGAGACAATGAGCAGTTCTTC; cdr3_aa: CASSESFRGDNEQFF
j_call: TRBJ2-3; clone_size: NA; v_call: TRBV5-1; d_call: TRBD1; cdr3_nt: TGCGCCAGCCGGACAGGGGGAGCAGATACGCAGTATTTT; cdr3_aa: CASRTGGADTQYF
j_call: TRBJ2-2; clone_size: NA; v_call: TRBV28; d_call: NA; cdr3_nt: TGTGCCAGCAGTCCCCTCCCCTCGTACACCGGGGAGCTGTTTTTT; cdr3_aa: CASSPLPSYTGELFF
j_call: TRBJ2-5; clone_size: NA; v_call: TRBV7-9; d_call: NA; cdr3_nt: TGTGCCAGCAGCTTTCCCAGGGCCCAAGAGACCCAGTACTTC; cdr3_aa: CASSFPRAQETQYF
j_call: TRBJ2-7; clone_size: NA; v_call: TRBV7-6; d_call: NA; cdr3_nt: TGTGCCAGCGGGGGAACGGTCCTAGGGGTGCAGTACTTC; cdr3_aa: CASGGTVLGVQYF
j_call: TRBJ2-1; clone_size: NA; v_call: TRBV9; d_call: TRBD2; cdr3_nt: TGTGCCAGCAGCCCAGCTAGCGGCGTTTACAATGAGCAGTTCTTC; cdr3_aa: CASSPASGVYNEQFF
j_call: TRBJ1-2; clone_size: NA; v_call: TRBV18; d_call: NA; cdr3_nt: TGTGCCAGCTCACATGACAACATGGCGAGTGGCTACACCTTC; cdr3_aa: CASSHDNMASGYTF
j_call: TRBJ2-1; clone_size: NA; v_call: TRBV4-2; d_call: NA; cdr3_nt: TGTGCCAGCAGCCAAGACGTCGGATTGTCCTACAATGAGCAGTTCTTC; cdr3_aa: CASSQDVGLSYNEQFF
j_call: TRBJ1-5; clone_size: NA; v_call: TRBV27; d_call: TRBD1; cdr3_nt: TGTGCCAGCAGTAAAGCCGGGACAGGGGTTTCCCTTTATCAGCCCCAGCATTTT; cdr3_aa: CASSKAGTGVSLYQPQHF
j_call: TRBJ1-1; clone_size: NA; v_call: TRBV10-1; d_call: NA; cdr3_nt: TGCGCCAGCAGTGAGAACCCCAGGGGAACTGAAGCTTTCTTT; cdr3_aa: CASSENPRGTEAFF
j_call: TRBJ2-7; clone_size: NA; v_call: TRBV2; d_call: TRBD2; cdr3_nt: TGTGCCAGCAGCCACCCTAGCGGGAGCTACGAGCAGTACTTC; cdr3_aa: CASSHPSGSYEQYF
j_call: TRBJ2-1; clone_size: NA; v_call: TRBV18; d_call: NA; cdr3_nt: TGTGCCAGCTCACCCGGACAGTCTATACTCAATGAGCAGTTCTTC; cdr3_aa: CASSPGQSILNEQFF
j_call: TRBJ1-2; clone_size: NA; v_call: TRBV28; d_call: NA; cdr3_nt: TGTGCCAGCAGTTCTCTTGGCTATGGCTACACCTTC; cdr3_aa: CASSSLGYGYTF
j_call: TRBJ1-1; clone_size: NA; v_call: TRBV11-2; d_call: NA; cdr3_nt: TGTGCCAGCGGAAAGAGCACTGAAGCTTTCTTT; cdr3_aa: CASGKSTEAFF
j_call: TRBJ2-5; clone_size: NA; v_call: TRBV6-1; d_call: NA; cdr3_nt: TGTGCCAGCAGAGGGGAGACCCAGTACTTC; cdr3_aa: CASRGETQYF
j_call: TRBJ1-1; clone_size: NA; v_call: TRBV19; d_call: TRBD1; cdr3_nt: TGTGCCAGTATCTCCGACAGGGCCGACACTGAAGCTTTCTTT; cdr3_aa: CASISDRADTEAFF
j_call: TRBJ1-1; clone_size: NA; v_call: TRBV5-1; d_call: NA; cdr3_nt: TGCGCCAGCTCCCACGGGGAGGGGACCTCGTTTGCTTTCTTT; cdr3_aa: CASSHGEGTSFAFF
j_call: TRBJ2-1; clone_size: NA; v_call: TRBV11-3; d_call: NA; cdr3_nt: TGTGCCAGCAGCTTGAGTGGGAACAATGAGCAGTTCTTC; cdr3_aa: CASSLSGNNEQFF
j_call: TRBJ2-3; clone_size: NA; v_call: TRBV11-3; d_call: NA; cdr3_nt: TGTGCCAGCAGCTTGGGACAAAGCACAGATACGCAGTATTTT; cdr3_aa: CASSLGQSTDTQYF
j_call: TRBJ2-2; clone_size: NA; v_call: TRBV7-3; d_call: NA; cdr3_nt: TGTGCCAGCAGCTTCTCCGGGGGAGCGAACACCGGGGAGCTGTTTTTT; cdr3_aa: CASSFSGGANTGELFF
j_call: TRBJ2-1; clone_size: NA; v_call: TRBV7-9; d_call: NA; cdr3_nt: TGTGCCAGCAGCTTAGGGACCTTAGGGTATGAGCAGTTCTTC; cdr3_aa: CASSLGTLGYEQFF
j_call: TRBJ2-1; clone_size: NA; v_call: TRBV5-4; d_call: TRBD2; cdr3_nt: TGTGCCAGCAGCGTACGGGAGGGCCCCCTTCATGAGCAGTTCTTC; cdr3_aa: CASSVREGPLHEQFF
j_call: TRBJ2-1; clone_size: NA; v_call: TRBV6-5; d_call: NA; cdr3_nt: TGTGCCAGCAGCCCGCCAGGGGGGCGTTTCGGCGAGCAGTTCTTC; cdr3_aa: CASSPPGGRFGEQFF
j_call: TRBJ1-4; clone_size: NA; v_call: TRBV14; d_call: TRBD1; cdr3_nt: TGTGCCAGCAGCCAGTGGGCAGGGGGCTATGAAAAACTGTTTTTT; cdr3_aa: CASSQWAGGYEKLFF